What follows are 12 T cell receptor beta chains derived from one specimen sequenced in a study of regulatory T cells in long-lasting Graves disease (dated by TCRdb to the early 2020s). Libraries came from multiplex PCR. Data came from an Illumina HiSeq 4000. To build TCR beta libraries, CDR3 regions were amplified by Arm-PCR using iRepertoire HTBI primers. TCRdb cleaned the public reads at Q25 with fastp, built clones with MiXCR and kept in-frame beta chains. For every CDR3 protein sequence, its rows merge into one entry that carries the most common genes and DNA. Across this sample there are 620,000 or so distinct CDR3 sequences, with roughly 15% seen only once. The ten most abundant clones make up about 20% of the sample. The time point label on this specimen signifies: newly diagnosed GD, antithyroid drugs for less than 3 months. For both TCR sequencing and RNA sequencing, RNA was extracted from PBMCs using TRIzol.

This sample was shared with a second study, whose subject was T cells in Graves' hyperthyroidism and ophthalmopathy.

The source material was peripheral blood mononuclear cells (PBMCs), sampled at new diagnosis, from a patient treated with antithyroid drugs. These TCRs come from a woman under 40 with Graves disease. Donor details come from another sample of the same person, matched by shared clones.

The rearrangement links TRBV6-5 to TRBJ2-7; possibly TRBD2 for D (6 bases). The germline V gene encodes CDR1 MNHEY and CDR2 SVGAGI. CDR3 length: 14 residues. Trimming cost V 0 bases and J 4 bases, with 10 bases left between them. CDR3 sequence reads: CASSYSGGRYEQYF. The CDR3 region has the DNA TGTGCCAGCAGTTACTCCGGGGGAAGGTACGAGCAGTACTTC.

CDR3 loop: CASSNPGGLTYEQYF. CDR3 nucleotides: TGTGCCAGTAGTAACCCAGGGGGCCTCACCTACGAGCAGTACTTC. The chain is built from TRBV19 and TRBJ2-7, with 8 bases fitting TRBD1. The germline gives CDR1 LNHDA, CDR2 SQIVND (reference sequence). With 4 bases clipped from V and 2 bases from J, the junction kept 7 bases outside the gene matches. The CDR3 consists of 15 residues.

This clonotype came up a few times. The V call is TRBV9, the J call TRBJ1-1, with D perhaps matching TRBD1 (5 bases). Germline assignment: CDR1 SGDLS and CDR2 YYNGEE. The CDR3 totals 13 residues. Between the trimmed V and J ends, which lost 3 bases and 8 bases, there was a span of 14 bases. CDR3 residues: CASSAGFAVEAFF. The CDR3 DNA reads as TGTGCCAGCAGCGCAGGGTTCGCTGTCGAAGCTTTCTTT.

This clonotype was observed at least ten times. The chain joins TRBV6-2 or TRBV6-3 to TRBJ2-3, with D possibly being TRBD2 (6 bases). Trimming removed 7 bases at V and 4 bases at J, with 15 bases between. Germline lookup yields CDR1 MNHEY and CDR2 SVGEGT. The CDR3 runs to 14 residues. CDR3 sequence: CASTHGGPADTQYF. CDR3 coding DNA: TGTGCCAGCACTCACGGGGGACCGGCAGATACGCAGTATTTT.

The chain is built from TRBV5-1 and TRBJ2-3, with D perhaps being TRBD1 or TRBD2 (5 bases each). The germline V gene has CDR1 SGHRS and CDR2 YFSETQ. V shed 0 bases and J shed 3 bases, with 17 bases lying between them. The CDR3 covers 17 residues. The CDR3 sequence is CASSLVGGDLWTDTQYF. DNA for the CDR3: TGCGCCAGCAGCTTGGTTGGGGGAGACCTATGGACAGATACGCAGTATTTT.

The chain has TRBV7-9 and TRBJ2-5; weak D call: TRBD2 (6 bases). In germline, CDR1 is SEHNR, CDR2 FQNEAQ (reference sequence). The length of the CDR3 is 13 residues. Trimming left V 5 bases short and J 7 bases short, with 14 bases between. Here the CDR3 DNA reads TGTGCCAGCAGCGGGGACTGGAGAGCGACCCAGTACTTC. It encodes CASSGDWRATQYF.

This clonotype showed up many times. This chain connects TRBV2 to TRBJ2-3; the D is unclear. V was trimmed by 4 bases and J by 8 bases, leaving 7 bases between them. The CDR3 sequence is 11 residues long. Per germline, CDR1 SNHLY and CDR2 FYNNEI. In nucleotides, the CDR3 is TGTGCCAGCAGTGTAGTCCTTACGCAGTATTTT. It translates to CASSVVLTQYF.

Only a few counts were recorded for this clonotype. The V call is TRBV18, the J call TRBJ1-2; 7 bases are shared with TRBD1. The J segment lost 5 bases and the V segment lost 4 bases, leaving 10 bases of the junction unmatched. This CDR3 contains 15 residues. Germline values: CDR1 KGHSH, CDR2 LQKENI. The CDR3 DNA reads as TGTGCCAGCTCACAAGAGGGGGCCACGGGGTATGGCTACACCTTC. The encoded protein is CASSQEGATGYGYTF. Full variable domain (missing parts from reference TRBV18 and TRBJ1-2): NAGVMQNPRHLVRRRGQEARLRCSPMKGHSHVYWYRQLPEEGLKFMVYLQKENIIDESGMPKERFSAEFPKEGPSILRIQQVVRGDSAAYFCASSQEGATGYGYTFGSGTRLTVV.

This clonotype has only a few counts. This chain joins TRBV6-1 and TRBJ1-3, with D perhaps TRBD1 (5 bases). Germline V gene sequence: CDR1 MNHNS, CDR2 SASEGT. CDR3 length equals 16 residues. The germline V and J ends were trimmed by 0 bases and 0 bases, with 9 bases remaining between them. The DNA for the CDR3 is TGTGCCAGCAGTGAAGCGCAGGGTATCTCTGGAAACACCATATATTTT. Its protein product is CASSEAQGISGNTIYF.

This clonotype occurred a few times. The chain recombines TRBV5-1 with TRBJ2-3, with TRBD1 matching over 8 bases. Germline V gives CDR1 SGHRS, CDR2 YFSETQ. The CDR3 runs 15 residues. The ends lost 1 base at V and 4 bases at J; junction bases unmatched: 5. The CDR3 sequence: CASSLQGAGADTQYF. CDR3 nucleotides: TGCGCCAGCAGCTTGCAGGGGGCAGGTGCAGATACGCAGTATTTT. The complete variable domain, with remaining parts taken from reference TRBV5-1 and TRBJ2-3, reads KAGVTQTPRYLIKTRGQQVTLSCSPISGHRSVSWYQQTPGQGLQFLFEYFSETQRNKGNFPGRFSGRQFSNSRSEMNVSTLELGDSALYLCASSLQGAGADTQYFGPGTRLTVL.

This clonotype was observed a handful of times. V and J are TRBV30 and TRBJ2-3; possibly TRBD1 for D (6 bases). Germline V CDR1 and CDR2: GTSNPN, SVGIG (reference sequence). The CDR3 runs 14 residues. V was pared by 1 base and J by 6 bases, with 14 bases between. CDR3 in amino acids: CAWSDGQPGDTQYF. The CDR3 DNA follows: TGTGCCTGGAGTGACGGACAGCCGGGGGATACGCAGTATTTT. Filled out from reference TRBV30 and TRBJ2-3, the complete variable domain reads SQTIHQWPATLVQPVGSPLSLECTVEGTSNPNLYWYRQAAGRGLQLLFYSVGIGQISSEVPQNLSASRPQDRQFILSSKKLLLSDSGFYLCAWSDGQPGDTQYFGPGTRLTVL.

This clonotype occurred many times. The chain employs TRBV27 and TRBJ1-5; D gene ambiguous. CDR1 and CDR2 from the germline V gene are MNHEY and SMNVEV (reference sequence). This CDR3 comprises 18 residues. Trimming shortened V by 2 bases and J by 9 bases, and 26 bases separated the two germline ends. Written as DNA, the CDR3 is TGTGCCAGCAGTTTAAAGGAGGGTCCACGGAGCGCATCAAGGCCCCAGCATTTT. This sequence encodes CASSLKEGPRSASRPQHF.